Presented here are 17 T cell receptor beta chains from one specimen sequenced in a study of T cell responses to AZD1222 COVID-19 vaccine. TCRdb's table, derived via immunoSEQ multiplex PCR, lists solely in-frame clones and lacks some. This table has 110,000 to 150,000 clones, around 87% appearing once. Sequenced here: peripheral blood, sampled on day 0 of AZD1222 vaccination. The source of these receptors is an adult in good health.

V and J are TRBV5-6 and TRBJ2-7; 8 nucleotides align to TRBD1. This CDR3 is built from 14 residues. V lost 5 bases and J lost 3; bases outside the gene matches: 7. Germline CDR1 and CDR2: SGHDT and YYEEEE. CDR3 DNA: TGTGCCAGCAGAACTGGACAGGGAGGCTACGAGCAGTACTTC. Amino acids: CASRTGQGGYEQYF.

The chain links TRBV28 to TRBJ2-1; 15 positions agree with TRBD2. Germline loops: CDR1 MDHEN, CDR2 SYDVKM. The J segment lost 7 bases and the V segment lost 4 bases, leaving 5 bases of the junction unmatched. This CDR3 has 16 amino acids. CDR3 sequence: CASSSRTSGRGNEQFF. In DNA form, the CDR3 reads TGTGCCAGCAGTTCACGGACTAGCGGGAGGGGGAATGAGCAGTTCTTC. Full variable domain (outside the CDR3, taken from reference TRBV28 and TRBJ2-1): DVKVTQSSRYLVKRTGEKVFLECVQDMDHENMFWYRQDPGLGLRLIYFSYDVKMKEKGDIPEGYSVSREKKERFSLILESASTNQTSMYLCASSSRTSGRGNEQFFGPGTRLTVL.

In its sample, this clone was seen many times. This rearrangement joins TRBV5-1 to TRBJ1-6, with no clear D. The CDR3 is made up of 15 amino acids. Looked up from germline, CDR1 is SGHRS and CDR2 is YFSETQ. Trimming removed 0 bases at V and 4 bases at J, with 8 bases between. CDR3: CASSLATAYNSPLHF. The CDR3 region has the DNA TGCGCCAGCAGCTTGGCTACAGCATATAATTCACCCCTCCACTTT.

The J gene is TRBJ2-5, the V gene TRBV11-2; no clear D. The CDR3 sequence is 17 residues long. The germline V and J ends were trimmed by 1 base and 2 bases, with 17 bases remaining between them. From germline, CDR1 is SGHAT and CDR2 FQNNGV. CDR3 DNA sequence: TGTGCCAGCAGCTTAGGAGGCGGCGTCCCTAGTCAAGAGACCCAGTACTTC. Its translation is CASSLGGGVPSQETQYF.

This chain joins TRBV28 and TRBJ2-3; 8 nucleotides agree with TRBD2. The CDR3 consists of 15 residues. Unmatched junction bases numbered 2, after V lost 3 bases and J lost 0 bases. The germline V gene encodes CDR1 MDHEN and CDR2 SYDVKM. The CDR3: CASSFRTSSTDTQYF. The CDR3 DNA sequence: TGTGCCAGCAGTTTTCGGACTAGCAGCACAGATACGCAGTATTTT.

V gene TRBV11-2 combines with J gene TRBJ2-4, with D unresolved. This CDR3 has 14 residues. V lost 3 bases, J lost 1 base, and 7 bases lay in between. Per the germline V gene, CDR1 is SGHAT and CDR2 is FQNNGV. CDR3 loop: CASSFRRAKNIQYF. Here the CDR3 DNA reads TGTGCCAGCAGCTTTCGTAGGGCCAAAAACATTCAGTACTTC.

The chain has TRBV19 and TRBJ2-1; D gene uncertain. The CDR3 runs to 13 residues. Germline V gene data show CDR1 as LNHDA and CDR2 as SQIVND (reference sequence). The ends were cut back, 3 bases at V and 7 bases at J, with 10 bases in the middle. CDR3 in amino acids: CASSMRLGNEQFF. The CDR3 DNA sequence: TGTGCCAGTAGTATGCGGTTGGGGAATGAGCAGTTCTTC.

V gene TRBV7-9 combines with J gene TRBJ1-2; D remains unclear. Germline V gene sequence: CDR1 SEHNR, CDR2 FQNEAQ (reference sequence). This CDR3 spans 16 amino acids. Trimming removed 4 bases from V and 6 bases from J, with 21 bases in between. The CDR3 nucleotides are TGTGCCAGCAGCTCCCTGTCGTCCCCGAGCTTAAATGGCTACACCTTC. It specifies CASSSLSSPSLNGYTF.

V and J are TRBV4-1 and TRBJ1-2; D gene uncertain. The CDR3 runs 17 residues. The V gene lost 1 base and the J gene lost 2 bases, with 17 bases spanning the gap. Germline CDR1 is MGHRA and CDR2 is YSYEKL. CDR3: CASSQGRGMSVNYGYTF. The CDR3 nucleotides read TGCGCCAGCAGCCAAGGGAGAGGGATGAGTGTAAACTATGGCTACACCTTC.

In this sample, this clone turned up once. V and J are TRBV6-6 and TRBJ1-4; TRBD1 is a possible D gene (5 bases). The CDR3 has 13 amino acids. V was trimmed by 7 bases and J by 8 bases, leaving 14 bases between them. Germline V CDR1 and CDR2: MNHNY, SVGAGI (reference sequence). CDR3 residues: CASMERPGEKLFF. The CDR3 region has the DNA TGTGCCAGCATGGAGAGACCAGGGGAAAAACTGTTTTTT.

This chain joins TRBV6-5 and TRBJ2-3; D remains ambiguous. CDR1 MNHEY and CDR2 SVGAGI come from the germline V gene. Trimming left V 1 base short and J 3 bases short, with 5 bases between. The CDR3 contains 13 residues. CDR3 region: CASSYLRTDTQYF. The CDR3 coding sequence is TGTGCCAGCAGTTACTTGAGAACAGATACGCAGTATTTT.

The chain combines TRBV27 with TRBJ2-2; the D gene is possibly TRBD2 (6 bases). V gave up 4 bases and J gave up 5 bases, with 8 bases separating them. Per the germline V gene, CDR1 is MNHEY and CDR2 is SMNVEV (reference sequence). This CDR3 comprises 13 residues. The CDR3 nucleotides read TGTGCCAGCAGTTGGAGGGAGACCGGGGAGCTGTTTTTT. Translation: CASSWRETGELFF.

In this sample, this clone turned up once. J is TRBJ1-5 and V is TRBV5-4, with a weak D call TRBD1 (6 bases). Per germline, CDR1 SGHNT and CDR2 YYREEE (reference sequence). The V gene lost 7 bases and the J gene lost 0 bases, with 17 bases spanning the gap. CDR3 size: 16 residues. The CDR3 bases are TGTGCCAGCTCTTTTAAGGGGGACAATAGCAATCAGCCCCAGCATTTT. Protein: CASSFKGDNSNQPQHF.

CDR3 loop: CASSPRQGNTEAFF. CDR3 DNA: TGTGCCAGCAGCCCTCGACAGGGGAACACTGAAGCTTTCTTT. The gene calls are TRBV7-2 and TRBJ1-1, with TRBD1 identical over 7 bases. Germline-derived CDR1 and CDR2 are SGHTA and FQGNSA. This CDR3 comprises 14 residues. With 5 bases clipped from V and 1 base from J, the junction kept 4 bases outside the gene matches.

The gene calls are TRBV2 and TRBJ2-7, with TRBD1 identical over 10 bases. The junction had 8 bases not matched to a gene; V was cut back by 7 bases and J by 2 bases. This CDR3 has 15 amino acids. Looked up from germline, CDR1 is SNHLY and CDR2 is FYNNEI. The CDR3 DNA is TGTGCCAGCACTTCCTGGGGGACAGGGGCCTACGAGCAGTACTTC. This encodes CASTSWGTGAYEQYF.

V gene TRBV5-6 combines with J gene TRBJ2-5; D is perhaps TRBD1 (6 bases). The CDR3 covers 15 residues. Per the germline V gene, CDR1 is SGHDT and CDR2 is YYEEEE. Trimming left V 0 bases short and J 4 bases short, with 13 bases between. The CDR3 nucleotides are TGTGCCAGCAGCTTGGGCTCGACAGGTCTAGAGACCCAGTACTTC. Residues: CASSLGSTGLETQYF.

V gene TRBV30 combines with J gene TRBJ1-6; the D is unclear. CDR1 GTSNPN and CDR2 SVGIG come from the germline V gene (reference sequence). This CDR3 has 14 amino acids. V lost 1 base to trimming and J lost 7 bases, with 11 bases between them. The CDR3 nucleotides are TGTGCCTGGAGTGGGTGGGCAGTCAATTCACCCCTCCACTTT. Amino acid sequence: CAWSGWAVNSPLHF.